The T cell receptor beta chain under discussion was sequenced for a study of post-analysis software for immune sequencing data. At the level of the study: Disease trajectories encompassed relapsing-remitting, secondary progressive and progressive-relapsing multiple sclerosis. Study outcomes and limitations: Significantly lower normalized Chao1 diversity was found in patients with multiple sclerosis relative to controls. Those samples that were prepared in the same batch co-clustered strongly by F measure. Patients had higher frequencies than controls of about 5 TRBV segments, including TRBV5-6, TRBV5-1 and TRBV20-1.

Prepared libraries of TCR beta cDNA carried unique molecular identifiers. Some 500,000 cDNA molecules were recovered from an input of 1 to 10 million T cells. TCRdb itself ran the PCR reads through MiXCR, one entry per CDR3 protein. The sample lists fewer than 850,000 distinct CDR3 sequences; 40% to 55% were seen once. CDR1 and CDR2 from the germline V gene are SQVTM and ANQGSEA. This CDR3 is 15 amino acids long. With regard to this clonotype: Antigen: not known. One junction end disagrees with the germline gene, perhaps due to a read error.

Sequencing input: blood. The chain employs TRBV29-1 and TRBJ2-3, with TRBD2 matching 13 bases. The TCR was taken from a girl between 5 and 17 years old with multiple sclerosis. CDR3: CGVEWTSGRGDTQYF. CDR3 bases: TGCGGCGTTGAATGGACTAGCGGGAGAGGAGATACGCAGTATTTT.